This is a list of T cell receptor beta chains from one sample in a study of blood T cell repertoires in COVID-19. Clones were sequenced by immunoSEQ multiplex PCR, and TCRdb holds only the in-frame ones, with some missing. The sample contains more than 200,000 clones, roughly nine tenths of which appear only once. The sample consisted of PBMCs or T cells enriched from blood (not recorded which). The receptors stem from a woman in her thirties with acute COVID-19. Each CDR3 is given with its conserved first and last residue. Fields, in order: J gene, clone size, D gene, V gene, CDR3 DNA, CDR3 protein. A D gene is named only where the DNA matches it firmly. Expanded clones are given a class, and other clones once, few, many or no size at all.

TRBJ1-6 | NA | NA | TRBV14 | TGTGCCAGCAGCCGGAGACAGGCGAACAATTCACCCCTCCACTTT | CASSRRQANNSPLHF
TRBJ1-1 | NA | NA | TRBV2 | TGTGCCAGCAGTGAACTTGTTGGGGCCACCACTGAAGCTTTCTTT | CASSELVGATTEAFF
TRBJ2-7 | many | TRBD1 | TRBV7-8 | TGTGCCAGCAGCTTGAACAGGGGGGTCGCGTACGAGCAGTACTTC | CASSLNRGVAYEQYF
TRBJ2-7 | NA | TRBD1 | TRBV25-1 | TGTGCCAGCAGTGAATATGGGAGACAGGGTGGCGAGCAGTACTTC | CASSEYGRQGGEQYF
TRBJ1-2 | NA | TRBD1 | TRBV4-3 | TGCGCCAGCAGCCAAGACAGGGGGTTCTATGGCTACACCTTC | CASSQDRGFYGYTF
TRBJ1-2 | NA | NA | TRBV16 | TGTGCCAGCAGCCACACCACAGGGAGCTACACCTTC | CASSHTTGSYTF
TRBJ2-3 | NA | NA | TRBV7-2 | TGTGCCAGCAGCTTAAGACCTGGGCGGGGCTCTGAGGGAGATACGCAGTATTTT | CASSLRPGRGSEGDTQYF
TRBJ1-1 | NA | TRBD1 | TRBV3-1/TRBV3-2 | TGTGCCAGCAGCCAAGTTCACAGGGGGAAGACTGAAGCTTTCTTT | CASSQVHRGKTEAFF
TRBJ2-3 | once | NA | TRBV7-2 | TGTGCCAGCAGCCTTGGGGCAGGGCGAACAGATACGCAGTATTTT | CASSLGAGRTDTQYF
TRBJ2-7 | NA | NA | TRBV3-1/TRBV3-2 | TGTGCCAGCAACGGGGACTCCGGAGGCGAGCAGTACTTC | CASNGDSGGEQYF
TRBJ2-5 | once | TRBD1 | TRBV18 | TGTGCCAGCTCACGGGACAGGGAAGAGACCCAGTACTTC | CASSRDREETQYF
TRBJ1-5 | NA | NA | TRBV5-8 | TGTGCCAGCAGCTTAATATTCGGAGGGAATCAGCCCCAGCATTTT | CASSLIFGGNQPQHF
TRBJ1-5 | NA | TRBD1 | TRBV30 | TGTGCCTATACCTTGGGACAGGGAAATCAGCCCCAGCATTTT | CAYTLGQGNQPQHF
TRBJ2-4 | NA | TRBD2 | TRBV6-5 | TGTGCCAGCGGTCTAGCGGGGAGGGAAAACATTCAGTACTTC | CASGLAGRENIQYF
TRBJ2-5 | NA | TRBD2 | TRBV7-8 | TGTGCCAGCAGCTTACTCTCTGGCGGGGGAGAGACCCAGTACTTC | CASSLLSGGGETQYF
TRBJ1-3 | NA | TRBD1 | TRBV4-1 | TGCGCCAGCAGCCAACCCGGACAGGGGTCCTCTGGAAACACCATATATTTT | CASSQPGQGSSGNTIYF
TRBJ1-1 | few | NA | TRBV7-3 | TGTGCCAGCAGCCCCCACATGAACACTGAAGCTTTCTTT | CASSPHMNTEAFF
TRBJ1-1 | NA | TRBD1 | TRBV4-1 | TGCGCCAGCAGCCACCTGACAGGGAGGACCACTGAAGCTTTCTTT | CASSHLTGRTTEAFF
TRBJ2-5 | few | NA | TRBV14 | TGTGCCAGCAGCCAAGAACCCCTGAGAGGGTACCAAGAGACCCAGTACTTC | CASSQEPLRGYQETQYF
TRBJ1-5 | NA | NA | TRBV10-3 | TGTGCCATCAGTGAGTCAGCCGGACACTATAGCAATCAGCCCCAGCATTTT | CAISESAGHYSNQPQHF
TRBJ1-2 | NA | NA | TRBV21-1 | TGTGCCAGCAGCAAAGATGTGGAACAGGGGGCTTTAGGCTACACCTTC | CASSKDVEQGALGYTF
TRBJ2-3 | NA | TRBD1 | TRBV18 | TGTGCCAGCTCACCCGACAGGGTAGGAACAGATACGCAGTATTTT | CASSPDRVGTDTQYF
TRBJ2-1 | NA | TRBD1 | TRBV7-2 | TGTGCCAGCAGCCAATCATACAGGGGTGGTGAGCAGTTCTTC | CASSQSYRGGEQFF
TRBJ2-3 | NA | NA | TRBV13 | TGTGCCAGCAGCTTAGCGACAGCCACGCAGTATTTT | CASSLATATQYF
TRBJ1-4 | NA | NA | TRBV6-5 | TGTGCCAGCAGTTACGGGGGGGCCACGGGTGAAAAACTGTTTTTT | CASSYGGATGEKLFF
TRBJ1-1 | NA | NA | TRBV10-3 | TGTGCCATCAGTGTGGAGTCGGCTCCGAACACTGAAGCTTTCTTT | CAISVESAPNTEAFF